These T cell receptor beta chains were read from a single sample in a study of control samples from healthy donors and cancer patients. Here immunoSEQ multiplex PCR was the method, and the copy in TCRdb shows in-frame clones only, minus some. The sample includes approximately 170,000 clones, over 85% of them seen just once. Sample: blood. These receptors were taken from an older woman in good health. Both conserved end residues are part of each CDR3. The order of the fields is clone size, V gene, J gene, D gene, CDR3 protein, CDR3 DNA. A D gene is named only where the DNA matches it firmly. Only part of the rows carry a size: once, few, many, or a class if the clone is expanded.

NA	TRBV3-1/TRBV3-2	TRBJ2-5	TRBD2	CASSQLPGLALETQYF	TGTGCCAGCAGCCAGCTCCCGGGACTAGCTCTGGAGACCCAGTACTTC
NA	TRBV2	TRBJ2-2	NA	CASSDLAEGIPLNTGELFF	TGTGCCAGCAGTGATCTGGCGGAGGGTATTCCCCTGAACACCGGGGAGCTGTTTTTT
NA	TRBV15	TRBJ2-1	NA	CATSRVDGVPEQFF	TGTGCCACCAGCAGAGTTGATGGGGTCCCTGAGCAGTTCTTC
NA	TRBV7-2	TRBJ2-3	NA	CASSLGSGVVADTQYF	TGTGCCAGCAGCTTAGGTTCAGGGGTTGTCGCAGATACGCAGTATTTT
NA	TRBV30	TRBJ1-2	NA	CAWSTRAMTSINF	TGTGCCTGGAGTACCCGGGCAATGACATCCATCAACTTC
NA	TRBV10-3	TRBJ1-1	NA	CATRGATGSGNTEAFF	TGTGCCACAAGGGGCGCCACAGGGAGCGGGAACACTGAAGCTTTCTTT
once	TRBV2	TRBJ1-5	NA	CASSGGGMRQPQHF	TGTGCCAGCAGTGGCGGGGGCATGCGTCAGCCCCAGCATTTT
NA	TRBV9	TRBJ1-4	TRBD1	CASSSDRGFEKLFF	TGTGCCAGCAGCTCCGACAGGGGGTTTGAAAAACTGTTTTTT
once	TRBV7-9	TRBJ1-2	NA	CASSLGTAIYGYTF	TGTGCCAGCAGCTTAGGGACAGCTATCTATGGCTACACCTTC
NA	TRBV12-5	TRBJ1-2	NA	CASGPDRYGYTF	TGTGCTAGTGGTCCGGACAGATATGGCTACACCTTC
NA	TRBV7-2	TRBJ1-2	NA	CASSSGINYGYTF	TGTGCCAGCAGCTCCGGGATTAACTATGGCTACACCTTC
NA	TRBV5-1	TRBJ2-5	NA	CASSMGEGVQETQYF	TGCGCCAGCAGCATGGGGGAGGGGGTACAAGAGACCCAGTACTTC
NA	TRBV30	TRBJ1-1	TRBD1	CASSGTENTEAFF	TGTGCCTCCTCCGGGACAGAGAACACTGAAGCTTTCTTT
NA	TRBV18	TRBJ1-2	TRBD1	CASSPPGQESNYGYTF	TGTGCCAGCTCACCTCCGGGACAGGAATCTAACTATGGCTACACCTTC
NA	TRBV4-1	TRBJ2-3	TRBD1	CASSQLGQGASDTQYF	TGCGCCAGCAGCCAATTAGGGCAGGGGGCCTCAGATACGCAGTATTTT
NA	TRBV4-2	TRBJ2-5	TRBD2	CASSQVAGGYQETQYF	TGTGCCAGCAGCCAGGTAGCGGGGGGCTACCAAGAGACCCAGTACTTC
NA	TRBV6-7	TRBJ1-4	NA	CYCSWQAGVTTNEKLFF	TGTTATTGTTCATGGCAGGCAGGGGTTACAACTAATGAAAAACTGTTTTTT
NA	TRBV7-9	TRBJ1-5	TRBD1	CASSSDGTGGNQPQHF	TGTGCCAGCAGTTCCGACGGGACAGGAGGCAATCAGCCCCAGCATTTT
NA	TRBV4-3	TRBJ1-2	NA	CASSQGNINYGYTF	TGCGCCAGCAGCCAGGGCAATATTAACTATGGCTACACCTTC
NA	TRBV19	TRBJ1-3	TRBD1	CASKGTGFISSGNTIYF	TGTGCCAGTAAGGGGACAGGGTTTATTTCCTCTGGAAACACCATATATTTT
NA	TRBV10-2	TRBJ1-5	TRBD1	CASRGGRSNQPQHF	TGCGCCAGCAGAGGGGGCAGAAGCAATCAGCCCCAGCATTTT
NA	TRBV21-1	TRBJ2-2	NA	CASSPPAGGFLTGELFF	TGTGCCAGCAGCCCCCCAGCGGGGGGTTTCCTCACCGGGGAGCTGTTTTTT
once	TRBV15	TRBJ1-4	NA	CATSRGRENEKLFF	TGTGCCACCAGCCGCGGGCGGGAGAATGAAAAACTGTTTTTT
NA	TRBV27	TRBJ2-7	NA	CASSFRGAEQYF	TGTGCCAGCAGTTTTCGGGGGGCCGAGCAGTACTTC
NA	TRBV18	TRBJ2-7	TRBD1	CASSRTGSAYEQYF	TGTGCCAGCTCAAGGACAGGGTCTGCCTACGAGCAGTACTTC
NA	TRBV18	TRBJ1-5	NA	CASSPRTDSNQPQHF	TGTGCCAGCTCACCACGGACAGATAGCAATCAGCCCCAGCATTTT
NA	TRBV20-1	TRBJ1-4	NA	CSASIQFNEKLFF	TGCAGTGCTAGTATACAGTTTAATGAAAAACTGTTTTTT
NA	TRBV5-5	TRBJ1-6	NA	CASSLAVDSLYNSPLHF	TGTGCCAGCAGCTTGGCGGTGGACAGCCTCTATAATTCACCCCTCCACTTT
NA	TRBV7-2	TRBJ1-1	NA	CASSWAENTEAFF	TGTGCCAGCAGTTGGGCGGAGAACACTGAAGCTTTCTTT
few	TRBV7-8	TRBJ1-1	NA	CASSLVGGNTEAFF	TGTGCCAGCAGCTTAGTTGGGGGGAACACTGAAGCTTTCTTT
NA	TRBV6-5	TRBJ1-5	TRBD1	CASSSTTGTGNQPQHF	TGTGCCAGCAGTTCAACGACCGGGACAGGGAATCAGCCCCAGCATTTT
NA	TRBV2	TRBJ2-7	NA	CASSEAAGTPSSYEQYF	TGTGCCAGCAGTGAAGCCGCCGGGACCCCTAGCTCCTACGAGCAGTACTTC
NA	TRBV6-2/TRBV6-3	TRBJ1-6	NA	CASSWRGNSPLHF	TGTGCCAGCAGTTGGCGTGGGAATTCACCCCTCCACTTT
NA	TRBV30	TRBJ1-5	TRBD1	CAWSVRGVQPQHF	TGTGCCTGGAGCGTCAGGGGGGTTCAGCCCCAGCATTTT
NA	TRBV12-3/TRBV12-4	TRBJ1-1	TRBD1	CASSLGTGEAFF	TGTGCCAGCAGTTTGGGGACAGGGGAAGCTTTCTTT
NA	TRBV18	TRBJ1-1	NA	CASSPGRNTEAFF	TGTGCCAGCTCGCCCGGACGGAACACTGAAGCTTTCTTT
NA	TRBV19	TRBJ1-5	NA	CASSESEDQPQHF	TGTGCCAGTAGTGAATCGGAGGATCAGCCCCAGCATTTT
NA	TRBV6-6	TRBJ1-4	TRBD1	CASSYSGQGLNEKLFF	TGTGCCAGCAGTTACTCTGGACAGGGGCTTAATGAAAAACTGTTTTTT